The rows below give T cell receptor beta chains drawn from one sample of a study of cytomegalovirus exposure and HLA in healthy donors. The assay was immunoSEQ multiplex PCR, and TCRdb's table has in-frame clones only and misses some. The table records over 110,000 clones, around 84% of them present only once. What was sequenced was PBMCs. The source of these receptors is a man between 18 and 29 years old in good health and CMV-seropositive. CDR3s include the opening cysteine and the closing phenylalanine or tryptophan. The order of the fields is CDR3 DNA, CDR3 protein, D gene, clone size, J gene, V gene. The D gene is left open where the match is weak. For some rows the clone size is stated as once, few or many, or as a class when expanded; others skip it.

TGTGCCAGCAGCGATCCGGGGGCCGGGGAGCTGTTTTTT | CASSDPGAGELFF | NA | NA | TRBJ2-2 | TRBV9
TGTGCCAGCAGTTACTCTAGACAGGACCCCTACGAGCAGTACTTC | CASSYSRQDPYEQYF | NA | once | TRBJ2-7 | TRBV6-5
TGTGCCATCAGTGAGTCTGGGACAGGGAGAGAAAAACTGTTTTTT | CAISESGTGREKLFF | TRBD1 | NA | TRBJ1-4 | TRBV10-3
TGTGCCAGCAGTACCGGGACAGGGAGAGAAAAACTGTTTTTT | CASSTGTGREKLFF | TRBD1 | NA | TRBJ1-4 | TRBV2
TGTGCCTGGAGTAGGACTAGCGGCCCCACAGATACGCAGTATTTT | CAWSRTSGPTDTQYF | TRBD2 | NA | TRBJ2-3 | TRBV30
TGTGCCAGCAGCTCGTCCGCGGGCGGGGGTGGCTACACCTTC | CASSSSAGGGGYTF | NA | NA | TRBJ1-2 | TRBV6-5
TGTGCCAGCAGCTTGAGAGCTCGGGGAGGAGGCACCGGGGAGCTGTTTTTT | CASSLRARGGGTGELFF | NA | NA | TRBJ2-2 | TRBV5-6
TGTGCCACCGCACCCCGTCCCGGGACAGGGTATGGCTACACCTTC | CATAPRPGTGYGYTF | TRBD1 | few | TRBJ1-2 | TRBV27
TGTGCCAGCAGCTGGCACAGCTCCTCTGGGGCCAACGTCCTGACTTTC | CASSWHSSSGANVLTF | NA | NA | TRBJ2-6 | TRBV7-9
TGTGCCACGTCAGGGGATAGTGAAAAACTGTTTTTT | CATSGDSEKLFF | NA | NA | TRBJ1-4 | TRBV19
TGTGCCAGCAGCTCGGGGACGACTAGCGGGAGGGCGAACACCGGGGAGCTGTTTTTT | CASSSGTTSGRANTGELFF | TRBD2 | NA | TRBJ2-2 | TRBV7-9
TGTGCCATCAGTTTAGCGCAAGAGACCCAGTACTTC | CAISLAQETQYF | NA | NA | TRBJ2-5 | TRBV10-3
TGTGCCAGCAGTTCGACAGGGGTAGGTTCTTACGAGCAGTACTTC | CASSSTGVGSYEQYF | TRBD1 | NA | TRBJ2-7 | TRBV27
TGTGCCAGCAGCTCGAACTCCGGGACAGGGGGGGAGACCCAGTACTTC | CASSSNSGTGGETQYF | TRBD1 | NA | TRBJ2-5 | TRBV5-4
TGTGCCAGCAGTTACATGAGTAACACTGAAGCTTTCTTT | CASSYMSNTEAFF | NA | NA | TRBJ1-1 | TRBV6-5
TGTGCCAGCAGTGCTGAGGGACTAGCGGGTTACAATGAGCAGTTCTTC | CASSAEGLAGYNEQFF | TRBD2 | once | TRBJ2-1 | TRBV2
TGTGCCAGCAGTCCTATAGCGGGAAGCACAGATACGCAGTATTTT | CASSPIAGSTDTQYF | TRBD2 | NA | TRBJ2-3 | TRBV6-5
TGTGCCAGCAGCGAGCGACCGGGGACTGAAGCTTTCTTT | CASSERPGTEAFF | NA | NA | TRBJ1-1 | TRBV6-1
TGTGCCAGTAGTATTGGGGACAGGGGGCGCGAGCAGTACTTC | CASSIGDRGREQYF | TRBD1 | NA | TRBJ2-7 | TRBV19
TGTGCCAGCCCGACAGGGCGGTACTTC | CASPTGRYF | NA | NA | TRBJ2-7 | TRBV21-1
TGTGCCAGCAGCTTTTACACCGGGACAGGGGGCAACGAGCAGTACTTC | CASSFYTGTGGNEQYF | TRBD1 | once | TRBJ2-7 | TRBV7-9
TGTGCCAGCAGTGAAGCTTCAGGATCCCTTGGCTACACCTTC | CASSEASGSLGYTF | NA | NA | TRBJ1-2 | TRBV2
TGTGCCAGCAGCTTAGTATTTAGACAGCCGACCGAGGAGACCCAGTACTTC | CASSLVFRQPTEETQYF | NA | NA | TRBJ2-5 | TRBV7-9
TGTGCCACCAGGGGAGAGCATGGTCAGCCCCAGCATTTT | CATRGEHGQPQHF | NA | once | TRBJ1-5 | TRBV6-1
TGTGCCAGCAGTGACCAGGGGTCTCAGCCCCAGCATTTT | CASSDQGSQPQHF | NA | NA | TRBJ1-5 | TRBV6-1
TGTGCCAGCACCTTAGACAGTGAGCAGTTCTTC | CASTLDSEQFF | NA | NA | TRBJ2-1 | TRBV6-1
TGTGCCAGCAGTTCCCCTCCGTTTGCGGGGTCAACCTACGAGCAGTACTTC | CASSSPPFAGSTYEQYF | NA | few | TRBJ2-7 | TRBV28
TGTGCCAGCTCACCACCCGCAGGGGGCTCGTACGAGCAGTACTTC | CASSPPAGGSYEQYF | TRBD1 | NA | TRBJ2-7 | TRBV18
TGTGCCATTACGGACAGTCCCTTCTACGAGCAGTACTTC | CAITDSPFYEQYF | NA | NA | TRBJ2-7 | TRBV2
TGTGCCAGTAGTGTATACAGGGGGCCCGCCGGGGAGCTGTTTTTT | CASSVYRGPAGELFF | TRBD1 | many | TRBJ2-2 | TRBV19
TGTGCCAGCAAAACTTTAACGGGAAGGGCAGGTAATGAGCAGTTCTTC | CASKTLTGRAGNEQFF | NA | NA | TRBJ2-1 | TRBV6-4
TGTGCCAGCTCACCGGGACAGGGGGCTCGGGAGCAGTACTTC | CASSPGQGAREQYF | TRBD1 | NA | TRBJ2-7 | TRBV18
TGTGCCAGCCTCATTAGAACGACAGGGACTAGCGGGAGGCTGGACGAGCAGTACTTC | CASLIRTTGTSGRLDEQYF | TRBD2 | NA | TRBJ2-7 | TRBV13
TGTGCCAGCAGTGAATTCTCTAGGGGGAGGGTCGACGAGCAGTACTTC | CASSEFSRGRVDEQYF | NA | NA | TRBJ2-7 | TRBV25-1
TGCGCCAGCAGCCGGGGACAGAGCTCCTACGAGCAGTACTTC | CASSRGQSSYEQYF | TRBD1 | NA | TRBJ2-7 | TRBV4-1